The 22 T cell receptor beta chains below were found in one sample sequenced in a study of blood T cells in healthy people across ages (dated by TCRdb to the mid-2010s). Libraries were made using 5' RACE. Sequenced on an Illumina HiSeq 2500. The second PCR ran for roughly 7 to 11 cycles and used a J-beta primer mix along with a sample-barcoded 5' primer. Through fastp at Q25 and MiXCR, TCRdb rebuilt clones from the public reads, retaining in-frame beta chains. Each entry is one CDR3 protein sequence, shown with its most common DNA and genes. A total of about 1.8 million distinct CDR3 sequences appear in this sample, about 50% of them only once. 2% to 2.5% of the sample comes from the top ten. Input material: blood. The receptors shown here come from a woman between 40 and 55 years old in good health.

The chain joins TRBV28 to TRBJ1-6, with D unclear. This CDR3 comprises 16 residues. Trimming removed 2 bases at V and 10 bases at J, with 18 bases between. Germline V gene sequence: CDR1 MDHEN, CDR2 SYDVKM. The CDR3 spells CASSLIGGPPESPLHF. The CDR3 DNA sequence: TGTGCCAGCAGTTTAATTGGAGGGCCCCCAGAATCACCCCTCCACTTT.

The chain is built from TRBV27 and TRBJ2-1; 14 bases match TRBD2. The CDR3 consists of 16 residues. The V segment lost 8 bases and the J segment 7 bases; nucleotides outside the gene matches: 10. Germline CDR1 reads MNHEY; CDR2 reads SMNVEV (reference sequence). The CDR3, as DNA: TGTGCCAGCCATCCCTCCGGGACTAGCGGGAGTAATGAGCAGTTCTTC. Its protein product is CASHPSGTSGSNEQFF.

On this clonotype: One end of the junction fails to match germline, which may point to a read error. The V call is TRBV10-2, the J call TRBJ2-5, with D perhaps being TRBD1 or TRBD2 (5 bases each). This CDR3 spans 11 amino acids. Germline V gene sequence: CDR1 WSHSY, CDR2 SAAADI. The CDR3 DNA reads TGTGCCAGCAGTGAGGGGTTTGGGCAGTACTTC. This sequence encodes CASSEGFGQYF.

The chain couples TRBV28 to TRBJ2-3; 8 bases line up with TRBD2. CDR1 is MDHEN, CDR2 SYDVKM, per germline. The trim removed 6 bases at V and 6 bases at J, leaving 8 bases unmatched. The CDR3 loop spans 14 amino acids. CDR3 DNA: TGTGCCAGCAGGGGACTAGTCTTGTCTGATACGCAGTATTTT. It yields the protein CASRGLVLSDTQYF.

The gene calls are TRBV4-1 and TRBJ1-5; D gene uncertain. Trimming took 0 bases from V and 4 from J, leaving 10 bases between them. In germline, CDR1 is MGHRA, CDR2 YSYEKL. The CDR3 extends over 15 amino acids. As DNA, the CDR3 is TGCGCCAGCAGCCAAGACCCCGGGCCTAATCAGCCCCAGCATTTT. It specifies CASSQDPGPNQPQHF.

The CDR3: CASSTWDRGDEQFF. The CDR3 DNA is TGTGCCAGCAGCACCTGGGACAGGGGCGATGAGCAGTTCTTC. The genes are TRBV7-2 and TRBJ2-1; 10 nucleotides match TRBD1. The CDR3 has 14 amino acids. V was clipped by 5 bases and J by 8 bases; unmatched bases: 6. The germline V gene has CDR1 SGHTA and CDR2 FQGNSA.

This clonotype occurred a few times. The J gene is TRBJ2-6, the V gene TRBV20-1; TRBD1 agrees at 8 bases. Trimming cost V 1 base and J 2 bases; bases outside gene matches: 13. Germline V gene sequence: CDR1 DFQATT, CDR2 SNEGSKA (reference sequence). The CDR3 is made up of 19 amino acids. This CDR3 is CSARGRGQETWAGANVLTF. Here the CDR3 DNA reads TGCAGTGCTAGAGGGAGGGGACAGGAAACTTGGGCTGGGGCCAACGTCCTGACTTTC.

This clonotype was recorded once. The rearrangement uses TRBV6-5 and TRBJ2-1, with a possible D match to TRBD1 (6 bases). The V and J ends lost 5 bases and 7 bases respectively, with 12 bases between them. The CDR3 runs 13 residues. From germline, CDR1 is MNHEY and CDR2 SVGAGI. The CDR3 spells CASSDLDRNEQFF. DNA for the CDR3: TGTGCCAGCAGTGACCTCGACAGGAATGAGCAGTTCTTC.

The V call is TRBV27, the J call TRBJ2-7; 7 nucleotides align to TRBD1. Germline CDR1 reads MNHEY; CDR2 reads SMNVEV (reference sequence). Unmatched junction bases numbered 17, after V lost 5 bases and J lost 4 bases. The CDR3 runs 17 residues. The CDR3 nucleotides are TGTGCCAGCAGTATCACCATTCGAAGCAGACAGGGTTACGAGCAGTACTTC. It yields the protein CASSITIRSRQGYEQYF.

This clonotype was counted a few times. The rearrangement joins TRBV10-1 to TRBJ2-4; D gene ambiguous. From germline, CDR1 is WNHNN and CDR2 SYGVQD (reference sequence). V lost 3 bases, J lost 2 bases, and 11 bases lay in between. The CDR3 runs to 15 residues. CDR3 bases: TGCGCCAGCAGTGACAGCAGAGGATCCAAAAACATTCAGTACTTC. Residues: CASSDSRGSKNIQYF.

The table lists this clonotype with a few counts. This chain uses TRBV28 with TRBJ1-2; D is undetermined. The CDR3 consists of 14 residues. Trimming stripped 6 bases from V and 8 bases from J, with 19 bases between. Germline V gene sequence: CDR1 MDHEN, CDR2 SYDVKM. The CDR3 DNA follows: TGTGCCAGCAGCCCCACCGATAAGTTGGGAGGCTACACCTTC. This sequence encodes CASSPTDKLGGYTF.

This clonotype was counted a few times. This chain connects TRBV5-1 to TRBJ2-1; tentatively, D is TRBD1 or TRBD2 (5 bases each). The CDR3 sequence is 15 residues long. Germline V CDR1 and CDR2: SGHRS, YFSETQ. V lost 2 bases and J 5 bases, leaving 14 bases between the germline ends. The CDR3 protein is CASSLLGPGHNEQFF. DNA for the CDR3: TGCGCCAGCAGCTTACTGGGACCGGGCCACAATGAGCAGTTCTTC.

The chain employs TRBV7-2 and TRBJ1-2; 7 bases are shared with TRBD1. The J segment lost 13 bases and the V segment lost 5 bases, leaving 13 bases of the junction unmatched. The CDR3 has 13 residues. The germline CDR1 and CDR2 sequences are SGHTA and FQGNSA. This CDR3 reads CASSTSTGTDCTF. In DNA, the CDR3 is TGTGCCAGCAGCACTAGTACCGGGACAGACTGCACCTTC.

Notes on this clonotype: A much larger clone differs from this one at a single base, so this may be a read error. The chain uses TRBV5-6 and TRBJ2-3; 10 bases are shared with TRBD2. After removal of 4 bases from V and 1 base from J, the junction contained 3 bases not matched to a gene. There are 15 residues in the CDR3. CDR1 is SGHDT, CDR2 YYEEEE, per germline. The DNA of the CDR3 is TGTGCCAGCAGCATCGGACTAGCGGGCACAGATACGCAGTATTTT. Translation gives CASSIGLAGTDTQYF.

The chain carries TRBV4-3 and TRBJ1-1, with D possibly matching TRBD1 (5 bases). CDR1 LGHNA and CDR2 YSLEER come from the germline V gene. The CDR3 has 14 amino acids. V was pared by 0 bases and J by 7 bases, with 12 bases between. The CDR3 DNA sequence: TGCGCCAGCAGCCAAGAAGGACAAGTAATTGAAGCTTTCTTT. It yields the protein CASSQEGQVIEAFF.

This CDR3 is CASSQPSQGRSYNEQFF. The CDR3 bases are TGTGCCAGCAGCCAACCTAGTCAGGGCAGAAGTTACAATGAGCAGTTCTTC. The chain couples TRBV7-9 to TRBJ2-1; D might be TRBD1 (5 bases). The CDR3 covers 17 residues. Germline assignment: CDR1 SEHNR and CDR2 FQNEAQ (reference sequence). The ends were cut back, 5 bases at V and 4 bases at J, with 21 bases in the middle.

V gene TRBV20-1 combines with J gene TRBJ2-7, with 10 bases matching TRBD2. The germline V gene encodes CDR1 DFQATT and CDR2 SNEGSKA (reference sequence). The CDR3 is made up of 16 amino acids. Trimming cost V 3 bases and J 7 bases; bases outside gene matches: 15. CDR3 residues: CSASPFSGGYFNEQYF. The CDR3 nucleotides are TGCAGTGCTAGTCCCTTTAGCGGGGGGTATTTTAATGAGCAGTACTTC.

The chain recombines TRBV7-9 with TRBJ1-6; D is possibly TRBD1 (5 bases). V was trimmed by 4 bases and J by 15 bases, leaving 19 bases between them. Germline V gene data show CDR1 as SEHNR and CDR2 as FQNEAQ (reference sequence). The CDR3 has 14 amino acids. CDR3 loop: CASSSGRTERVLHF. CDR3 in DNA: TGTGCCAGCAGCTCGGGACGAACCGAACGGGTCCTCCACTTT. The whole variable domain, filled in from reference TRBV7-9 and TRBJ1-6, reads DTGVSQNPRHKITKRGQNVTFRCDPISEHNRLYWYRQTLGQGPEFLTYFQNEAQLEKSRLLSDRFSAERPKGSFSTLEIQRTEQGDSAMYLCASSSGRTERVLHFGNGTRLTVT.

This clonotype appeared a single time. The chain is built from TRBV4-1 and TRBJ1-2; D gene unclear. The CDR3 runs to 15 residues. Germline assignment: CDR1 MGHRA and CDR2 YSYEKL. The germline V and J ends were trimmed by 1 base and 5 bases, with 14 bases remaining between them. In DNA, the CDR3 is TGCGCCAGCAGCCAAGGGGCCAGGATAATGTATGGCTACACCTTC. Amino acids: CASSQGARIMYGYTF.

V and J are TRBV29-1 and TRBJ1-6, with 9 bases fitting TRBD1. V dropped 5 bases and J dropped 7; count of bases not matched to a gene: 6. The germline gives CDR1 SQVTM, CDR2 ANQGSEA. This CDR3 is 14 amino acids long. The CDR3 here is CSVQSGTGNSPLHF. The CDR3 coding sequence is TGCAGCGTTCAGTCCGGGACAGGGAATTCACCCCTCCACTTT. The whole variable domain, remainder taken from reference TRBV29-1 and TRBJ1-6, is SAVISQKPSRDICQRGTSLTIQCQVDSQVTMMFWYRQQPGQSLTLIATANQGSEATYESGFVIDKFPISRPNLTFSTLTVSNMSPEDSSIYLCSVQSGTGNSPLHFGNGTRLTVT.

The chain joins TRBV24-1 to TRBJ1-2, with 8 bases that match TRBD1. Trimming at V came to 3 bases and at J to 2 bases, leaving 1 base not matched to a gene. CDR1 and CDR2 from the germline V gene are KGHDR and SFDVKD. The CDR3 length is 14 residues. The CDR3 DNA sequence: TGTGCCACCAGTGATCGGACAGGGAACTATGGCTACACCTTC. It codes for CATSDRTGNYGYTF.

The chain combines TRBV5-6 with TRBJ2-3; no firm D call. CDR3 length: 16 amino acids. In germline, CDR1 is SGHDT, CDR2 YYEEEE. Trimming took off 0 bases at V and 0 bases at J, with 11 bases between the two ends. The CDR3 sequence is CASSLAVRESTDTQYF. In nucleotides, the CDR3 is TGTGCCAGCAGCTTGGCCGTGCGAGAAAGCACAGATACGCAGTATTTT.